A single TCR beta chain is shown here with its context. Its antigen has not been determined. Base qualities are not provided; no much larger clone lies one nucleotide away. Receptor libraries were prepared by 5' RACE. The sample was run on an Illumina HiSeq 2500. A second PCR of roughly 6 to 11 cycles was performed with a sample-barcoded 5' primer and a J-beta primer mix. Each TCR beta cDNA molecule received a unique molecular identifier from a template-switch 5' adaptor carrying 12 random nucleotides. Each sample yielded at least 2.5 million CDR3-containing paired-end reads. First-strand cDNA was synthesized from all RNA with the Mint cDNA synthesis kit, primed by a TRBC-specific oligonucleotide. Following uracil-DNA glycosylase treatment, a first 18-cycle PCR with universal primers M1SS and BC2_uni_R was performed on all cDNA. In the paper's pipeline: For normalization, 1 million high-quality reads, each with a distinct molecular identifier, were randomly selected from each sample. Reads with shared molecular identifiers were discarded instead of being binned into consensus sequences. CDR3 identification, clonotype clustering and error correction used MiTCR with a Q25 quality threshold and the strictest error-elimination algorithm. A nonparametric unseen species model with Euler transformation was used to estimate lower-bound total TCR beta diversity. The public reads were reanalyzed by TCRdb: fastp trimming at Q25, MiXCR alignment, in-frame beta chains only. Records with the same CDR3 protein are collapsed into one entry carrying the most frequent genes and DNA. TCRdb, rather than the study authors, made the V and J calls. This sample holds about 620,000 distinct CDR3 sequences; 21% were observed only once. Together, the top ten hold roughly 3.4% of the sample.

This specimen comes from a study of blood T cells in healthy people across ages (dated by TCRdb to the mid-2010s). About the investigation overall: Template switching captured roughly one uniquely barcoded TCR beta cDNA molecule per two T cells in model experiments. Age-related changes in TCR beta repertoire diversity were measured in the study by deep sequencing normalized with unique cDNA molecular identifiers. The donors were divided into four age groups: young (average around 15 years), middle-aged (around 41), aged (about 61) and long-lived (around 80). To avoid experimental bias, donors of different ages were distributed randomly across sequencing lanes. Two additional independent replicas of 1 million unique cDNA reads from the same blood draw were analyzed for two donors (one aged 18 to 30 and one aged 80 or older). The study at large found these results: A strong correlation was found between observed TCR beta diversity and the percentage of naive T cells measured by flow cytometry. Observed TCR beta diversity per million T cells fell roughly linearly with age, and a significant reduction was already apparent by age around 39. Total diversity estimates from one million sequenced T cells were considered lower bounds and underestimates. Donor CMV infection status was unknown, potentially confounding age-related changes in expanded clonotypes. Conclusive comparison of naive and antigen-experienced compartments was prevented by the profiling of bulk unsorted PBMCs. Compared with the aged group, the long-lived group had more naive CD4+ T cells, fewer expanded clones and increased TCR diversity, a pattern suggesting age selection.

The CDR3 runs 15 amino acids, cysteine and phenylalanine included. The DNA shown is the 45-base CDR3, in frame from base 1. Germline trimming: 1 base from V, 4 bases from J; junction bases outside gene matches: 5. According to the germline V gene, CDR1 reads SNHLY and CDR2 reads FYNNEI. The approximately 39 donors, aged 6 to 90 years, were systemically healthy Caucasian individuals from Russia. About 9.1 milliliters of peripheral blood were collected from each donor into EDTA-treated Vacutainer tubes. PBMCs were isolated by Ficoll-Paque density-gradient centrifugation, with at least 6 million obtained per sample. Total RNA, at least 5 micrograms per sample, was extracted from PBMCs with Trizol reagent. Naive CD45RAhigh/CD27high T cell percentages were measured by flow cytometry on a PBMC aliquot from every donor.

The sample taken for sequencing was blood. The TCR originated in a man between 70 and 80 years old in good health. In this chain, TRBV2 is recombined with TRBJ2-7; the junction holds 9 bases that match TRBD2. Read as DNA, the sequence is TGTGCCAGCAGTGAAGGGGCGGGAGGGGCTTACGAGCAGTACTTC. Its translation reads: CASSEGAGGAYEQYF.